This T cell receptor (beta chain) was obtained from a study of spatial heterogeneity in lung cancer (dated by TCRdb to between 2018 and 2021). With regard to the full study: More beta-chain than alpha-chain transcripts were consistently detected, likely reflecting higher beta-chain transcript abundance. In the raw uncorrected reads, each unique combination of TCR and UMI appeared more than ten times on average. In non-small cell lung cancer, the study quantitatively compared TCR alpha and beta repertoires across several tumor regions, matched nontumor lung, and blood. The study linked features of the TCR repertoire to counts of nonsynonymous mutations, which were determined by whole-exome sequencing of tumor tissue. Both alpha and beta chains were TCR-sequenced in samples taken at surgery, namely 220 tumor regions, fewer than 85 matched nontumor lung samples and about 52 PBMC samples.

This clonotype was seen repeatedly, ten times or more. The antigen this receptor binds is unknown. No base-level quality is on record; no much larger clone is a single base apart. The paper as a whole reports these results and caveats: Ubiquitous expanded tumor TCRs were detected in blood more often at tumor resection than at routine follow-up. Additional single-cell paired TCR alpha and beta sequencing was considered necessary to confirm, at a functional level, the hypothesis that regional TCRs recognize regional mutations.

In the germline V gene (reference sequence), CDR1 corresponds to DFQATT and CDR2 to SNEGSKA. V loses 3 bases at its end and J loses 5 bases; junction bases beyond the gene matches: 7. The CDR3, from cysteine to phenylalanine, totals 13 residues. The read is trimmed to its CDR3 DNA, 39 bases read in frame from base 1. The time point label, read with the paper, signifies: sample taken at primary tumor resection. Whole RNA extracted from tumor and nontumor lung tissue, or from cryopreserved PBMC samples, was used for TCR sequencing without cell sorting. The donors were some 72 patients from the lung TRACERx cohort who had early-stage, untreated non-small cell lung cancer. A patient was chosen for TCR sequencing only when enough RNA was available from at least two tumor regions. Libraries were prepared through 5' RACE. Instrument used: NextSeq 500. In the TCR library protocol, a unique molecular identifier was attached to each TCR cDNA molecule so that PCR and sequencing errors could be corrected. Per the authors' processing: TCR identification, UMI-based error correction and CDR3 extraction were all carried out with Decombinator tools. Expanded TCRs were defined as those above a frequency of 2 per 1,000, corresponding to the top 1% of the tumor frequency distribution. Each repertoire was subsampled 100 times to 5,000 TCRs, after which Renyi diversity was computed with the R vegan package. CDR3 similarity networks were constructed using string-kernel similarity of amino acid triplets, with links drawn between CDR3s whose pairwise similarity was above 0.82. TCRdb reprocessed the public reads (quality trimming at Q25 with fastp, clone calling with MiXCR) and kept in-frame beta chains. Rows merge per CDR3 protein into single entries with the most common DNA and genes. None of the V and J calls come from the authors' own analysis; TCRdb made them. The sample table contains under 100,000 distinct CDR3 sequences; only one count was recorded for about 9.4% of them. About 7% of the sample lies in the top ten.

The specimen comprised PBMCs, sampled at surgery. The chain employs TRBV20-1 and TRBJ2-7; TRBD2 lines up with 7 middle nucleotides. The sequence was collected from a male donor with early-stage non-small cell lung cancer. The bases read TGCAGTGCTAGTCCCGGGGGGAGGGACGAGCAGTACTTC. The translation is CSASPGGRDEQYF.